The text below deals with one T cell receptor (beta chain). The PCR had 60 Vbeta and 13 Jbeta primers. TCRdb's table, derived via immunoSEQ multiplex PCR, lists solely in-frame clones and lacks some. The sample lists approximately 210,000 clones, about 80% occurring once. The data stem from a study of cytomegalovirus exposure and HLA in healthy donors. This CDR3 spans 16 amino acids. The germline V gene encodes CDR1 LGHNT and CDR2 FRNRAP. J lost 4 bases, V lost 1 base, and 2 bases had no gene match. The TCR comes from a middle-aged woman in good health and CMV-seronegative. The V and J genes are TRBV12-5 and TRBJ2-3, with 13 bases lining up with TRBD2. Specimen: PBMCs. The CDR3 sequence is CASGLGLAGGADTQYF. CDR3 nucleotide sequence: TGTGCTAGTGGTTTGGGACTAGCGGGAGGAGCAGATACGCAGTATTTT. Complete variable domain (other parts from reference TRBV12-5 and TRBJ2-3): DARVTQTPRHKVTEMGQEVTMRCQPILGHNTVFWYRQTMMQGLELLAYFRNRAPLDDSGMPKDRFSAEMPDATLATLKIQPSEPRDSAVYFCASGLGLAGGADTQYFGPGTRLTVL.